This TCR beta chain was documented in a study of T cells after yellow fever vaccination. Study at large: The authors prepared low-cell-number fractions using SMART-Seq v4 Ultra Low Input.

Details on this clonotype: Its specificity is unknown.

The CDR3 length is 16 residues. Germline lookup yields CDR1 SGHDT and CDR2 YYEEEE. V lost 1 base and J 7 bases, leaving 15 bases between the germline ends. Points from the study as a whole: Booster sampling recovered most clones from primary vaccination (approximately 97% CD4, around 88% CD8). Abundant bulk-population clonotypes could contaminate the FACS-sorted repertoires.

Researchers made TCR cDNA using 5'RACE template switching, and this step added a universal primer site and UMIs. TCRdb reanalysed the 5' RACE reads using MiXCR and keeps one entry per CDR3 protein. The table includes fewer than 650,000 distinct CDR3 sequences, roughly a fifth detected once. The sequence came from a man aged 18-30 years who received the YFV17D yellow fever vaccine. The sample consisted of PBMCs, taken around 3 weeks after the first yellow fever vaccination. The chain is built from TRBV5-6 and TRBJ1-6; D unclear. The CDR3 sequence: CASSLSGRVWNSPLHF. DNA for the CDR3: TGTGCCAGCAGCTTGAGCGGGAGAGTATGGAATTCACCCCTCCACTTT.